Listed here are 15 T cell receptor beta chains from one sample, sequenced in a study of OX40 agonist ivuxolimab in advanced cancers. Using immunoSEQ multiplex PCR, the repertoire was profiled, and TCRdb retains in-frame clones only, with some absent. The data contain about 88,000 clones, under 85% of them singletons. The specimen comprised CD4+ or CD8+ T cells sorted from blood, sampled in a trial of the OX40 agonist ivuxolimab. These receptors originate from an adult with an advanced solid tumor such as melanoma, head and neck, liver or kidney cancer.

Only one count was recorded for this clone. The genes are TRBV11-2 and TRBJ2-2; D possibly corresponds to TRBD1 (6 bases). This CDR3 comprises 16 residues. CDR1 SGHAT and CDR2 FQNNGV come from the germline V gene. Trimming took 3 bases from V and 1 from J, leaving 12 bases between them. The DNA for the CDR3 is TGTGCCAGCAGCTTGACCCAGGGGAGGAACACCGGGGAGCTGTTTTTT. Translation: CASSLTQGRNTGELFF.

V and J are TRBV7-2 and TRBJ2-1; D is perhaps TRBD2 (6 bases). The CDR3 has 15 residues. V was cut by 4 bases and J by 4 bases, with 14 bases left in between. Germline V gene lookup returns CDR1 SGHTA and CDR2 FQGNSA. In nucleotides, the CDR3 is TGTGCCAGCAGCTGGGCGGGGCGGAATTACAATGAGCAGTTCTTC. Translated, it gives CASSWAGRNYNEQFF.

V gene TRBV4-1 combines with J gene TRBJ1-4; D gene unclear. Germline loops: CDR1 MGHRA, CDR2 YSYEKL. This CDR3 comprises 16 residues. Trimming removed 4 bases at V and 3 bases at J, with 15 bases between. The chain's CDR3 is CASSLHRRASNEKLFF. In DNA form, the CDR3 reads TGCGCCAGCAGCCTCCATCGGAGGGCTTCTAATGAAAAACTGTTTTTT.

The sample holds a few counts of this clone. The chain is built from TRBV7-9 and TRBJ2-7; no firm D call. Trimming took 0 bases from V and 5 from J, leaving 20 bases between them. Germline lookup yields CDR1 SEHNR and CDR2 FQNEAQ (reference sequence). This CDR3 is 17 amino acids long. The CDR3 bases are TGTGCCAGCAGCTTAGCTGTAAGGGTAACTACTACGGACGAGCAGTACTTC. Residues: CASSLAVRVTTTDEQYF.

This clone was counted a single time. V is TRBV7-2 and J is TRBJ1-2; D is perhaps TRBD1 (5 bases). The V end was cut by 1 base, the J end by 8 bases, with 14 bases between. Germline CDR1 reads SGHTA; CDR2 reads FQGNSA. CDR3 length equals 14 residues. The CDR3 is CASSLGGAVGGYTF. Written as DNA, the CDR3 is TGTGCCAGCAGCTTAGGAGGGGCTGTTGGGGGCTACACCTTC.

The sample holds one count of this clone. The CDR3 here is CASGFVTGGPVGETQYF. CDR3 sequence (DNA): TGTGCTAGTGGTTTCGTCACGGGAGGGCCGGTCGGAGAGACCCAGTACTTC. This chain links TRBV12-5 with TRBJ2-5; 8 bases align to TRBD2. The CDR3 runs to 17 residues. With 3 bases clipped from V and 4 bases from J, the junction kept 13 bases outside the gene matches. Germline V lookup: CDR1 LGHNT, CDR2 FRNRAP.

The CDR3 here is CASSLGTSVRKGQYF. Here the CDR3 DNA reads TGTGCCAGCAGCTTAGGGACTAGCGTTCGGAAGGGGCAGTACTTC. The chain links TRBV7-8 to TRBJ2-7; 9 nucleotides match TRBD2. This CDR3 comprises 15 residues. J lost 9 bases, V lost 1 base, and 10 bases had no gene match. In germline, CDR1 is SGHVS, CDR2 FQNEAQ.

The gene calls are TRBV4-3 and TRBJ1-4; TRBD1 is a possible D gene (5 bases). In germline, CDR1 is LGHNA, CDR2 YSLEER. The V and J ends lost 1 base and 0 bases respectively, with 15 bases between them. This CDR3 has 18 amino acids. CDR3 nucleotides: TGCGCCAGCAGCCAAGTATACGGGAGGGGTGCAACTAATGAAAAACTGTTTTTT. Residues: CASSQVYGRGATNEKLFF.

The chain is built from TRBV18 and TRBJ2-5, with a weak D call TRBD2 (5 bases). The germline V and J ends were trimmed by 0 bases and 4 bases, with 9 bases remaining between them. This CDR3 is built from 14 residues. The V gene's germline CDR1 is KGHSH and CDR2 LQKENI. For the CDR3, the DNA is TGTGCCAGCTCACCACCGGCCAGCGGAGAGACCCAGTACTTC. Translation: CASSPPASGETQYF.

The genes are TRBV7-2 and TRBJ1-5; 9 bases match TRBD1. The CDR3 contains 14 residues. The J segment lost 9 bases and the V segment lost 4 bases, leaving 7 bases of the junction unmatched. CDR1 and CDR2 from the germline V gene are SGHTA and FQGNSA. The CDR3, as DNA: TGTGCCAGCAGCTACCGGGACAGGGAAGGGCCCCAGCATTTT. This codes for CASSYRDREGPQHF.

The rearrangement uses TRBV6-5 and TRBJ2-7, with TRBD1 as a possible D gene (6 bases). Trimming removed 0 bases from V and 2 bases from J, with 11 bases in between. From germline, CDR1 is MNHEY and CDR2 SVGAGI. The CDR3 totals 15 residues. For the CDR3, the DNA is TGTGCCAGCAGTTACTCGAATCAGGGGACCTACGAGCAGTACTTC. As protein: CASSYSNQGTYEQYF.

This clone was observed once. The chain uses TRBV2 and TRBJ2-3, with 10 bases lining up with TRBD2. CDR1 is SNHLY and CDR2 is FYNNEI in the germline V gene. V shed 7 bases, J shed 0 bases, and the junction held 4 bases outside the gene matches. The CDR3 runs to 15 residues. DNA of the CDR3: TGTGCCAGCATGCCTAGCGGGAGTAGCACAGATACGCAGTATTTT. It encodes CASMPSGSSTDTQYF.

The CDR3 DNA reads as TGCGCCAGCAGCCAGGCAGCAGGTGATACGCAGTATTTT. It translates to CASSQAAGDTQYF. The V gene is TRBV4-1, the J gene TRBJ2-3; D call uncertain. CDR1 MGHRA and CDR2 YSYEKL come from the germline V gene. The length of the CDR3 is 13 residues. V shed 3 bases and J shed 6 bases, with 10 bases lying between them.

The chain links TRBV2 to TRBJ1-5; D not resolved. The CDR3 length is 14 residues. Germline V gene lookup returns CDR1 SNHLY and CDR2 FYNNEI. V lost 5 bases to trimming and J lost 5 bases, with 13 bases between them. CDR3 DNA sequence: TGTGCCAGCAGTCCAGACGGCACGTATCAGCCCCAGCATTTT. Residues: CASSPDGTYQPQHF.

This clone came up a few times. The gene calls are TRBV28 and TRBJ2-2; 7 bases line up with TRBD1. The junction had 12 bases not matched to a gene; V was cut back by 2 bases and J by 6 bases. The CDR3 has 17 amino acids. The germline V gene has CDR1 MDHEN and CDR2 SYDVKM. CDR3 DNA sequence: TGTGCCAGCAGTTTACTCCCCAGGACAGGCCACTCCGGGGAGCTGTTTTTT. This gives the protein CASSLLPRTGHSGELFF.